The TCR beta chain described here comes from a study of blood T cell repertoires in COVID-19. TCRdb's table, derived via immunoSEQ multiplex PCR, lists solely in-frame clones and lacks some. The table shows some 71,000 clones, with around 90% occurring only once. V was cut by 0 bases and J by 4 bases, with 13 bases left in between. Germline V gene data show CDR1 as GTSNPN and CDR2 as SVGIG (reference sequence). This CDR3 is built from 15 residues. Sequencing was performed on peripheral blood. This sequence originates from a man aged 45-60 years with acute or convalescent COVID-19. The rearrangement links TRBV30 to TRBJ1-5; tentative D call: TRBD1 (5 bases). The CDR3 loop is CAWSVSRQPNQPQHF. DNA of the CDR3: TGTGCCTGGAGTGTAAGCCGACAGCCTAATCAGCCCCAGCATTTT. Full variable domain (remainder filled in from reference TRBV30 and TRBJ1-5): SQTIHQWPATLVQPVGSPLSLECTVEGTSNPNLYWYRQAAGRGLQLLFYSVGIGQISSEVPQNLSASRPQDRQFILSSKKLLLSDSGFYLCAWSVSRQPNQPQHFGDGTRLSIL.